This TCR beta chain was recovered during a study of blood T cells in healthy people across ages. Trimming took 11 bases from V and 0 from J, leaving 14 bases between them. The CDR3 has 15 amino acids. This clonotype was seen at least ten times. A second PCR of 7 to 11 cycles used a sample-barcoded 5' primer and a J-beta primer mix. From the 5' RACE reads, TCRdb called clonotypes with MiXCR, one entry per CDR3 protein. The table includes some 670,000 distinct CDR3 sequences, 52% detected once. The specimen was blood. The origin of this receptor is a woman older than 75 in good health. The chain joins TRBV12-3 or TRBV12-4 to TRBJ2-6; no firm D call. CDR3 residues: CAATPAGSGANVLTF. The CDR3 coding sequence is TGTGCCGCGACCCCTGCCGGCTCTGGGGCCAACGTCCTGACTTTC.